This T cell receptor (beta chain) was sequenced in a study of blood T cell repertoires in COVID-19. Across the whole study: Samples of COVID-19 (acute and convalescent) were obtained from the United States, Italy and Spain.

Trimming took 2 bases from V and 2 from J, leaving 13 bases between them. This CDR3 spans 16 amino acids. Germline assignment: CDR1 MNHEY and CDR2 SMNVEV (reference sequence). Per the authors' pipeline: Amplification of reference gene primers provided the estimated nucleated cell counts. This table comes from immunoSEQ multiplex PCR, and its TCRdb copy is limited to in-frame clones, with some not included. D and trimming come from the DNA, and the V and J calls and clone size come from that table. Of 95,000 to 100,000 clones listed, about 90% are singletons. The receptor was derived from a man in his fifties with acute or convalescent COVID-19. J is TRBJ2-1 and V is TRBV27; no definite D call. The sequencing input was peripheral blood. Written as DNA, the CDR3 is TGTGCCAGCAGTTTAACGCCCAGTCCCCCCTACAATGAGCAGTTCTTC. This translates into CASSLTPSPPYNEQFF.